This TCR beta chain is from a study of vaccination and CD4 T cells after COVID-19. Germline V CDR1 and CDR2: SGHAT, FQNNGV. This CDR3 contains 14 residues. Between the trimmed V and J ends, which lost 2 bases and 1 base, there was a span of 5 bases. Points on this clonotype: Antigen: not known.

An Oncomine TCR Beta short-read assay was used to sequence the DNA from cultured CD4+ T cells. Genomic DNA was drawn out of CD4+ T cells grown in culture. Each CDR3 protein is one row after TCRdb ran MiXCR on the PCR reads. The sample shows about 20,000 distinct CDR3 sequences, approximately 50% of them seen only once. Documented treatment: approximately 11-day PBMC culture with coronavirus spike peptide pools or control peptides (ViraFEST assay). The sequence was obtained from a human donor who had recovered from COVID-19. The source material was CD4+ T cells from blood, cultured in vitro. The chain couples TRBV11-2 to TRBJ2-2; no reliable D call. The CDR3 reads CASSLWGNTGELFF. CDR3 nucleotide sequence: TGTGCCAGCAGCTTATGGGGGAACACCGGGGAGCTGTTTTTT. The full variable domain, completed using reference TRBV11-2 and TRBJ2-2, is EAGVAQSPRYKIIEKRQSVAFWCNPISGHATLYWYQQILGQGPKLLIQFQNNGVVDDSQLPKDRFSAERLKGVDSTLKIQPAKLEDSAVYLCASSLWGNTGELFFGEGSRLTVL.